The 5 T cell receptor beta chains listed next were all sequenced from one sample in a study of T cells after yellow fever vaccination. Using its own MiXCR run on the 5' RACE reads, TCRdb lists one record per CDR3 protein. The sample lists 250,000 to 300,000 distinct CDR3 sequences, roughly 8.7% seen once, with about 3.7% in the top ten. Here the sequenced sample was CD4+ T cells sorted from PBMCs, taken 5 days after the yellow fever booster vaccination. The receptors derive from a man aged 18 to 30 who received the YFV17D yellow fever vaccine.

This clonotype was detected many times. The rearrangement joins TRBV9 to TRBJ2-1, with D possibly matching TRBD1 (6 bases). Between the trimmed V and J ends, which lost 0 bases and 8 bases, there was a span of 12 bases. CDR3 length equals 14 residues. Germline V CDR1 and CDR2: SGDLS, YYNGEE. The CDR3 loop is CASSVAPGVDEQFF. The CDR3 nucleotides are TGTGCCAGCAGCGTAGCCCCAGGGGTGGATGAGCAGTTCTTC.

This rearrangement joins TRBV2 to TRBJ1-2; D gene ambiguous. This CDR3 is built from 14 residues. Trimming cost V 7 bases and J 4 bases, with 16 bases left between them. Germline loops: CDR1 SNHLY, CDR2 FYNNEI. The CDR3, as DNA: TGTGCCAGCATCCTCGGTGGTTCGGGCTATGGCTACACCTTC. It translates to CASILGGSGYGYTF.

Only a few counts were recorded for this clonotype. The V gene is TRBV20-1, the J gene TRBJ2-3; D is unclear. This CDR3 region has 13 residues. The germline gives CDR1 DFQATT, CDR2 SNEGSKA (reference sequence). The V end lost 0 bases, the J end lost 6 bases, and 10 bases lay between the germline ends. Written as DNA, the CDR3 is TGCAGTGCTAGAGATCCCCTGGGGGATACGCAGTATTTT. This gives the protein CSARDPLGDTQYF.

The chain combines TRBV18 with TRBJ2-6; D is possibly TRBD2 (5 bases). Trimming took 3 bases from V and 0 from J, leaving 9 bases between them. The CDR3 covers 16 residues. Germline V gene data show CDR1 as KGHSH and CDR2 as LQKENI. The CDR3 is CASSPQRDSGANVLTF. The CDR3 DNA sequence: TGTGCCAGCTCACCGCAGAGGGACTCTGGGGCCAACGTCCTGACTTTC.

The chain uses TRBV19 and TRBJ2-1; D remains ambiguous. Trimming removed 7 bases from V and 1 base from J, with 8 bases in between. There are 13 residues in the CDR3. Germline V lookup: CDR1 LNHDA, CDR2 SQIVND (reference sequence). CDR3 loop: CASKKVSYNEQFF. The DNA of the CDR3 is TGTGCCAGTAAAAAGGTATCCTACAATGAGCAGTTCTTC.